The 30 T cell receptor beta chains in this list originate from one sample, sequenced in a study of cytomegalovirus exposure and HLA in healthy donors. The study ran its PCR with 60 Vbeta and 13 Jbeta primers. Assay used: immunoSEQ multiplex PCR; TCRdb lists only in-frame clones, some missing. The top ten hold around 0.21% of the sample, which has fewer than 200,000 clones, about 90% seen once. The source material was PBMCs. All receptors derive from a girl under three years old in good health and CMV-seronegative.

V and J are TRBV7-9 and TRBJ2-1, with TRBD1 identical over 10 bases. The CDR3 consists of 16 residues. J was trimmed by 6 bases and V by 5 bases; bases with no gene match: 10. Germline assignment: CDR1 SEHNR and CDR2 FQNEAQ (reference sequence). The DNA for the CDR3 is TGTGCCAGCAGCAAATCCCCCGGGACAGGGGTCAATGAGCAGTTCTTC. This codes for CASSKSPGTGVNEQFF. Full variable domain (outside the CDR3, taken from reference TRBV7-9 and TRBJ2-1): DTGVSQNPRHKITKRGQNVTFRCDPISEHNRLYWYRQTLGQGPEFLTYFQNEAQLEKSRLLSDRFSAERPKGSFSTLEIQRTEQGDSAMYLCASSKSPGTGVNEQFFGPGTRLTVL.

In its sample, this clone was seen a few times. This chain links TRBV29-1 with TRBJ1-1, with TRBD1 matching over 7 bases. Germline values: CDR1 SQVTM, CDR2 ANQGSEA. The V and J ends lost 5 bases and 2 bases, in that order; junction bases with no gene match: 8. This CDR3 is built from 14 residues. CDR3 region: CSVSRDRLNTEAFF. Written as DNA, the CDR3 is TGCAGCGTTTCGAGGGACAGACTTAACACTGAAGCTTTCTTT.

The chain is built from TRBV9 and TRBJ2-2; D possibly corresponds to TRBD1 (6 bases). Germline CDR1 is SGDLS and CDR2 is YYNGEE. Trimming left V 7 bases short and J 1 base short, with 11 bases between. The CDR3 sequence is 14 residues long. CDR3 sequence: CASDTQGNTGELFF. The CDR3 nucleotides are TGTGCCAGCGATACACAGGGGAACACCGGGGAGCTGTTTTTT.

The chain combines TRBV10-3 with TRBJ1-6; possible D gene TRBD1, 6 bases. The germline V gene encodes CDR1 ENHRY and CDR2 SYGVKD. V was shortened by 4 bases and J by 6 bases, with 16 bases between the two germline ends. The CDR3 totals 16 residues. The CDR3: CAISGTENGGNSPLHF. The CDR3 DNA follows: TGTGCCATCAGTGGGACAGAGAATGGAGGTAATTCACCCCTCCACTTT.

The J gene is TRBJ2-2, the V gene TRBV6-5; perhaps TRBD2 as D (6 bases). CDR1 is MNHEY, CDR2 SVGAGI, per germline. There are 14 residues in the CDR3. Trimming took off 2 bases at V and 6 bases at J, with 10 bases between the two ends. Here the CDR3 DNA reads TGTGCCAGCAGTTACATTAGCGGAGCCGGGGAGCTGTTTTTT. Its protein product is CASSYISGAGELFF.

In DNA, the CDR3 is TGTGCCAGCAGTGATACAGGGGGCGGCTACACCTTC. This sequence encodes CASSDTGGGYTF. The rearrangement uses TRBV6-4 and TRBJ1-2, with 9 positions matching TRBD1. The trim removed 3 bases at V and 8 bases at J, leaving 1 base unmatched. The CDR3 is made up of 12 amino acids. Germline CDR1 is MRHNA and CDR2 is SNTAGT.

The rearrangement uses TRBV30 and TRBJ1-5, with 7 bases identical to TRBD1. The CDR3 sequence is 14 residues long. Germline values: CDR1 GTSNPN, CDR2 SVGIG (reference sequence). Germline trimming cut 4 bases from V and 4 bases from J; bases unmatched to any gene: 7. The CDR3, as DNA: TGTGCCTGGAAAGGAGGGACAGAAAATCAGCCCCAGCATTTT. Residues: CAWKGGTENQPQHF.

J is TRBJ2-3 and V is TRBV7-6; D is possibly TRBD2 (5 bases). CDR3 size: 21 residues. Germline assignment: CDR1 SGHVS and CDR2 FNYEAQ. The V end lost 1 base, the J end lost 1 base, and 27 bases lay between the germline ends. The CDR3 DNA is TGTGCCAGCAGCTTAGAAGCGCTAGCACGGATCTGGGATCTCGGCACAGATACGCAGTATTTT. Protein: CASSLEALARIWDLGTDTQYF.

The CDR3 region is CASSFRGGRVPQYF. The CDR3 bases are TGTGCCAGCAGCTTTCGAGGGGGCCGGGTGCCCCAGTACTTC. The chain joins TRBV7-2 to TRBJ2-5; 7 bases match TRBD1. Germline CDR1 reads SGHTA; CDR2 reads FQGNSA. With V trimmed by 3 bases and J by 9 bases, 10 bases remained unmatched. The CDR3 totals 14 residues.

The chain couples TRBV4-3 to TRBJ1-4; D is unresolved. The CDR3 is 16 amino acids. V lost 2 bases and J 0 bases, leaving 10 bases between the germline ends. Germline-derived CDR1 and CDR2 are LGHNA and YSLEER. CDR3 DNA sequence: TGCGCCAGCAGCCAAAGAAGCGGGGCAACTAATGAAAAACTGTTTTTT. It yields the protein CASSQRSGATNEKLFF.

The chain recombines TRBV30 with TRBJ2-3, with 16 bases lining up with TRBD2. Germline CDR1 GTSNPN, CDR2 SVGIG (reference sequence). The J segment lost 7 bases and the V segment lost 8 bases, leaving 18 bases of the junction unmatched. CDR3 size: 18 residues. Written as DNA, the CDR3 is TGTGCCACCGGGACCGCCGGGACTAGCGGGAGGGCAGAAAATACGCAGTATTTT. As protein: CATGTAGTSGRAENTQYF.

The chain carries TRBV6-5 and TRBJ1-6; TRBD1 might be the D (5 bases). CDR1 is MNHEY, CDR2 SVGAGI, per germline. This CDR3 contains 15 residues. V gave up 5 bases and J gave up 8 bases, with 16 bases separating them. CDR3 residues: CASSRTGTGDSPLHF. CDR3 nucleotide sequence: TGTGCCAGCAGTAGGACCGGGACGGGGGATTCACCCCTCCACTTT.

The chain has TRBV5-6 and TRBJ2-1; D is unclear. CDR3 length: 11 amino acids. CDR1 SGHDT and CDR2 YYEEEE come from the germline V gene. Trimming took off 0 bases at V and 12 bases at J, with 7 bases between the two ends. This chain's CDR3 is CASSLDGRQFF. The CDR3 bases are TGTGCCAGCAGCTTGGACGGTCGGCAGTTCTTC.

The chain combines TRBV7-3 with TRBJ2-5; no clear D gene. The CDR3 runs to 14 residues. The V gene lost 1 base and the J gene lost 0 bases, with 6 bases spanning the gap. CDR1 is SGHTA, CDR2 FQGTGA, per germline. CDR3 DNA sequence: TGTGCCAGCAGCTTAAGGGCAGACCAAGAGACCCAGTACTTC. This sequence encodes CASSLRADQETQYF.

The CDR3 DNA reads TGTGCCAGCAGACGGGAATCCTACGAGCAGTACTTC. This translates into CASRRESYEQYF. The chain uses TRBV2 and TRBJ2-5; tentative D call: TRBD2 (5 bases). Judging by the DNA end, TRBJ2-7 fits better; the J call may be wrong. Germline values: CDR1 SNHLY, CDR2 FYNNEI. The CDR3 length is 12 residues.

The chain uses TRBV4-3 and TRBJ1-1; D is ambiguous. The V end was cut by 0 bases, the J end by 2 bases, with 7 bases between. This CDR3 has 14 residues. The germline V gene has CDR1 LGHNA and CDR2 YSLEER. The CDR3 protein is CASSQDSRNTEAFF. DNA of the CDR3: TGCGCCAGCAGCCAAGATAGTAGAAACACTGAAGCTTTCTTT.

This sequence joins TRBV25-1 and TRBJ2-1, with TRBD2 as a possible D gene (7 bases). The V end was cut by 2 bases, the J end by 0 bases, with 8 bases between. Germline loops: CDR1 MGHDK, CDR2 SYGVNS. The CDR3 is 15 residues long. The CDR3 is CASSEAGASYNEQFF. CDR3 in DNA: TGTGCCAGCAGTGAAGCGGGGGCCTCCTACAATGAGCAGTTCTTC.

V gene TRBV9 combines with J gene TRBJ1-5, with 10 positions matching TRBD1. This CDR3 is built from 15 residues. Germline V lookup: CDR1 SGDLS, CDR2 YYNGEE. V shed 0 bases and J 5 bases; nucleotides not matched to a gene: 2. This chain's CDR3 is CASSVADRGHQPQHF. CDR3 DNA: TGTGCCAGCAGCGTAGCCGACAGGGGGCATCAGCCCCAGCATTTT.

This clone has just a few counts. The chain has TRBV11-3 and TRBJ2-2; 8 positions match TRBD1. Germline V gene data show CDR1 as SGHNT and CDR2 as YENEEA. The junction had 8 bases not matched to a gene; V was cut back by 5 bases and J by 6 bases. This CDR3 has 15 amino acids. CDR3 sequence reads: CASSGARQGSGELFF. CDR3 bases: TGTGCCAGCAGCGGTGCTAGACAGGGGTCCGGGGAGCTGTTTTTT.

CDR3 coding DNA: TGCGCCAGCAGCCCCCGGGACAGGGGGCATGAGCAGTTCTTC. This gives the protein CASSPRDRGHEQFF. The gene calls are TRBV5-1 and TRBJ2-1, with 12 bases matching TRBD1. Unmatched junction bases numbered 4, after V lost 4 bases and J lost 8 bases. The CDR3 consists of 14 residues. CDR1 and CDR2 from the germline V gene are SGHRS and YFSETQ.

This chain uses TRBV6-5 with TRBJ2-4; a possible D gene is TRBD1 (6 bases). The CDR3 covers 13 residues. Germline assignment: CDR1 MNHEY and CDR2 SVGAGI. V was trimmed by 8 bases and J by 3 bases, leaving 11 bases between them. CDR3 nucleotides: TGTGCCAGCTGGACAGCGATCAAAAACATTCAGTACTTC. It encodes CASWTAIKNIQYF.

Notes on this clone: One end of the junction varies from germline; a read error may be responsible. CDR3 in amino acids: CASSPPLGTYTQYF. The CDR3 DNA reads as TGTGCCAGCAGTCCCCCTTTGGGCACATATACGCAGTATTTT. V usage is TRBV27 and J usage is TRBJ2-3; D is undetermined. The CDR3 totals 14 residues. CDR1 and CDR2 (germline): MNHEY, SMNVEV (reference sequence).

The chain couples TRBV9 to TRBJ1-5, with D perhaps matching TRBD1 (5 bases). V lost 2 bases and J 3 bases, leaving 15 bases between the germline ends. This CDR3 is built from 16 residues. The germline V gene encodes CDR1 SGDLS and CDR2 YYNGEE. As DNA, the CDR3 is TGTGCCAGCAGCGTGTGGAATCAGGGCGACAATCAGCCCCAGCATTTT. Residues: CASSVWNQGDNQPQHF.

V and J are TRBV5-1 and TRBJ1-1, with D possibly matching TRBD1 (5 bases). In germline, CDR1 is SGHRS, CDR2 YFSETQ. Trimming pared 4 bases from V and 4 bases from J, leaving 11 bases between. The CDR3 extends over 13 amino acids. CDR3 DNA: TGCGCCAGCAGCCCAGGGTGGGGCACTGAAGCTTTCTTT. Protein product: CASSPGWGTEAFF.

The chain has TRBV19 and TRBJ1-2, with 9 bases aligning to TRBD1. V dropped 6 bases and J dropped 4; count of bases not matched to a gene: 9. Germline V gives CDR1 LNHDA, CDR2 SQIVND (reference sequence). The CDR3 sequence is 15 residues long. CDR3 DNA: TGTGCCAGTAGGGAAACCGGGACAGGGCCCTATGGCTACACCTTC. Its translation is CASRETGTGPYGYTF.

The chain uses TRBV4-1 and TRBJ2-7; 8 positions match TRBD1. The trim removed 0 bases at V and 4 bases at J, leaving 5 bases unmatched. The germline V gene has CDR1 MGHRA and CDR2 YSYEKL. CDR3 length: 15 amino acids. The CDR3 sequence is CASSQDDRGPYEQYF. DNA for the CDR3: TGCGCCAGCAGCCAAGATGACAGGGGTCCGTACGAGCAGTACTTC.

The gene calls are TRBV6-1 and TRBJ2-7; D unclear. CDR3 length equals 13 residues. Per germline, CDR1 MNHNS and CDR2 SASEGT. V shed 3 bases and J shed 3 bases, with 9 bases lying between them. The CDR3 DNA reads TGTGCCAGCAGTGAGTCCCAGAACTACGAGCAGTACTTC. Amino acid sequence: CASSESQNYEQYF.

This clone has more than one count but fewer than ten. The rearrangement joins TRBV6-1 to TRBJ2-7; D is unresolved. Per germline, CDR1 MNHNS and CDR2 SASEGT. The CDR3 is made up of 15 amino acids. With 2 bases removed from V and 2 bases from J, the gap between germline ends came to 13 bases. The CDR3 bases are TGTGCCAGCAGTGAACCGCCCCTAGTCCCCTACGAGCAGTACTTC. Its protein is CASSEPPLVPYEQYF.

This clone showed up just a few times. This sequence joins TRBV29-1 and TRBJ2-2, with TRBD1 as a possible D gene (6 bases). Germline values: CDR1 SQVTM, CDR2 ANQGSEA. The CDR3 is made up of 15 amino acids. Trimming took 6 bases from V and 0 from J, leaving 14 bases between them. CDR3: CSVGPDRSNTGELFF. The CDR3 region has the DNA TGCAGCGTCGGCCCCGACAGGTCGAACACCGGGGAGCTGTTTTTT.

The chain uses TRBV30 and TRBJ2-3, with D tentatively TRBD2 (6 bases). Trimming removed 4 bases at V and 0 bases at J, with 8 bases between. CDR3 length equals 13 residues. Germline lookup yields CDR1 GTSNPN and CDR2 SVGIG (reference sequence). The CDR3 is CAWTGTSTDTQYF. The CDR3 DNA follows: TGTGCCTGGACAGGGACTAGCACAGATACGCAGTATTTT. Drawing the rest from reference TRBV30 and TRBJ2-3, the complete variable domain is SQTIHQWPATLVQPVGSPLSLECTVEGTSNPNLYWYRQAAGRGLQLLFYSVGIGQISSEVPQNLSASRPQDRQFILSSKKLLLSDSGFYLCAWTGTSTDTQYFGPGTRLTVL.